A single sample is the source of the 8 T cell receptor beta chains below, sequenced in a study of T cell responses to AZD1222 COVID-19 vaccine. This table comes from immunoSEQ multiplex PCR, and its TCRdb copy is limited to in-frame clones, with some not included. The top ten hold 6.9% of the sample, which has about 56,000 clones, 75% to 90% seen once. The input for sequencing was peripheral blood, taken 28 days after the second AZD1222 dose. The receptors here all came from an adult who received the AZD1222 COVID-19 vaccine.

This chain joins TRBV5-5 and TRBJ2-5; D uncertain. V was cut by 4 bases and J by 2 bases, with 12 bases left in between. CDR1 is SGHKS and CDR2 is YYEKEE in the germline V gene (reference sequence). This CDR3 spans 14 amino acids. This chain's CDR3 is CASSPWEGQETQYF. DNA of the CDR3: TGTGCCAGCAGCCCCTGGGAAGGACAAGAGACCCAGTACTTC.

The chain links TRBV6-5 to TRBJ1-3; D is unresolved. This CDR3 has 15 amino acids. The V gene lost 5 bases and the J gene lost 0 bases, with 11 bases spanning the gap. Germline values: CDR1 MNHEY, CDR2 SVGAGI. The CDR3 DNA reads as TGTGCCAGCAGTAGCGGGTCGAGCTCTGGAAACACCATATATTTT. It translates to CASSSGSSSGNTIYF.

The V and J genes are TRBV4-3 and TRBJ1-6; 8 bases fit TRBD1. The CDR3 has 16 amino acids. CDR1 is LGHNA, CDR2 YSLEER, per germline. With V trimmed by 0 bases and J by 10 bases, 8 bases remained unmatched. The CDR3 sequence is CASSQDRGRFWSPLHF. The CDR3 region has the DNA TGCGCCAGCAGCCAAGACAGGGGGCGCTTCTGGTCACCCCTCCACTTT.

This chain uses TRBV28 with TRBJ2-1; no clear D. Trimming took off 2 bases at V and 4 bases at J, with 18 bases between the two ends. This CDR3 contains 17 residues. Germline V gives CDR1 MDHEN, CDR2 SYDVKM. CDR3 sequence: CASSLRLSLKKYNEQFF. CDR3 nucleotide sequence: TGTGCCAGCAGTTTAAGACTGAGTCTGAAAAAATACAATGAGCAGTTCTTC.

The chain employs TRBV19 and TRBJ2-5; D gene unclear. The germline gives CDR1 LNHDA, CDR2 SQIVND (reference sequence). The V end was cut by 5 bases, the J end by 6 bases, with 7 bases between. The CDR3 contains 11 residues. CDR3 coding DNA: TGTGCCAGTAGTCGTGAGCAGACCCAGTACTTC. Protein: CASSREQTQYF.

This chain uses TRBV30 with TRBJ1-1; D possibly corresponds to TRBD1 (6 bases). The CDR3 runs 11 residues. With 8 bases removed from V and 5 bases from J, the gap between germline ends came to 12 bases. Germline values: CDR1 GTSNPN, CDR2 SVGIG (reference sequence). The CDR3 DNA reads as TGTGCCGCTGGCAGGGGTACTGAAGCTTTCTTT. It codes for CAAGRGTEAFF. The full variable domain, completed using reference TRBV30 and TRBJ1-1, is SQTIHQWPATLVQPVGSPLSLECTVEGTSNPNLYWYRQAAGRGLQLLFYSVGIGQISSEVPQNLSASRPQDRQFILSSKKLLLSDSGFYLCAAGRGTEAFFGQGTRLTVV.

V gene TRBV4-1 combines with J gene TRBJ1-5; no reliable D call. The germline V gene has CDR1 MGHRA and CDR2 YSYEKL. V lost 0 bases and J 0 bases, leaving 6 bases between the germline ends. This CDR3 region has 15 residues. The CDR3 DNA follows: TGCGCCAGCAGCCAAGATGGGAGTAGCAATCAGCCCCAGCATTTT. Its protein product is CASSQDGSSNQPQHF.

The chain is built from TRBV21-1 and TRBJ2-7; TRBD1, the D gene given by the table, was not confirmed from the DNA. TRBV21-1 is classified as a pseudogene. CDR3 length: 14 amino acids. CDR3: CASSKGQVLYEQYF. The CDR3 nucleotides are TGTGCCAGCAGCAAAGGCCAGGTCCTCTACGAGCAGTACTTC.